These 18 T cell receptor beta chains originate from one sample sequenced in a study of blood T cells in healthy people across ages. Then a second PCR, running roughly 7 to 11 cycles, was carried out with a sample-barcoded 5' primer and a J-beta primer mix. TCRdb reprocessed the 5' RACE reads via MiXCR and lists one record per CDR3 protein. The sample includes hundreds of thousands of distinct CDR3 sequences, 58% of them seen just once. What was sequenced was blood. These receptors were collected from a man aged 30 to 39 in good health.

The chain recombines TRBV5-4 with TRBJ2-1; D gene uncertain. CDR1 SGHNT and CDR2 YYREEE come from the germline V gene (reference sequence). Trimming pared 2 bases from V and 12 bases from J, leaving 21 bases between. The length of the CDR3 is 15 residues. Written as DNA, the CDR3 is TGTGCCAGCAGCTTACGGGCCCCTCAAGGGATTGTGCAGTTCTTC. Residues: CASSLRAPQGIVQFF.

This clonotype was detected only a few times. The genes are TRBV29-1 and TRBJ2-1; 12 bases line up with TRBD2. Germline-derived CDR1 and CDR2 are SQVTM and ANQGSEA. V shed 6 bases and J 9 bases; nucleotides not matched to a gene: 6. The CDR3 runs 13 residues. The CDR3 is CSVRLAGVGEQFF. The CDR3 nucleotides are TGCAGCGTCAGACTAGCGGGGGTGGGTGAGCAGTTCTTC.

V is TRBV6-5 and J is TRBJ2-7; TRBD2 agrees at 9 bases. This CDR3 is built from 16 residues. Germline V gene sequence: CDR1 MNHEY, CDR2 SVGAGI. V trimming: 7 bases; J trimming: 2 bases; junction bases outside the gene matches: 12. This CDR3 reads CASTSTVASGAYEQYF. The CDR3 DNA sequence: TGTGCCAGCACCTCCACGGTGGCTAGCGGGGCCTACGAGCAGTACTTC.

The V call is TRBV7-9, the J call TRBJ2-1; TRBD2 aligns across 8 bases. The V and J ends lost 3 bases and 7 bases, in that order; junction bases with no gene match: 2. The CDR3 consists of 13 residues. Germline CDR1 is SEHNR and CDR2 is FQNEAQ (reference sequence). The CDR3 sequence is CASSFRLANEQFF. The CDR3 nucleotides are TGTGCCAGCAGCTTCCGACTAGCGAATGAGCAGTTCTTC.

The chain uses TRBV5-4 and TRBJ1-1; no reliable D call. The germline CDR1 and CDR2 sequences are SGHNT and YYREEE (reference sequence). The germline V and J ends were trimmed by 5 bases and 3 bases, with 17 bases remaining between them. The CDR3 extends over 15 amino acids. This CDR3 is CASRVGRRDYTEAFF. The CDR3 DNA reads as TGTGCCAGCAGGGTGGGTAGAAGAGACTACACTGAAGCTTTCTTT.

CDR3 bases: TGTGCCAGAGGACGGGACACAACCGGGTCACCCCTCCACTTT. Its protein product is CARGRDTTGSPLHF. V usage is TRBV2 and J usage is TRBJ1-6; a weak D match, TRBD1 (6 bases). This CDR3 has 14 amino acids. Trimming removed 9 bases from V and 10 bases from J, with 19 bases in between. Germline CDR1 SNHLY, CDR2 FYNNEI.

V is TRBV12-3 or TRBV12-4 and J is TRBJ1-6; D perhaps matches TRBD1 (6 bases). The CDR3 consists of 13 residues. Trimming left V 5 bases short and J 5 bases short, with 7 bases between. The CDR3 DNA reads TGTGCCAGCAGTCGACAGGATAATTCACCCCTCCACTTT. Translating it yields CASSRQDNSPLHF.

This clonotype has more than one count but fewer than ten. The chain combines TRBV15 with TRBJ2-7; no definite D call. Germline CDR1 reads LNHNV; CDR2 reads YYDKDF (reference sequence). The CDR3 totals 12 residues. V was trimmed by 3 bases and J by 5 bases, leaving 8 bases between them. The chain's CDR3 is CATSSAVNEQYF. In DNA form, the CDR3 reads TGTGCCACCAGCAGTGCTGTGAACGAGCAGTACTTC.

The chain combines TRBV25-1 with TRBJ2-6; no reliable D call. This CDR3 contains 17 residues. V lost 4 bases, J lost 0 bases, and 13 bases lay in between. Germline CDR1 reads MGHDK; CDR2 reads SYGVNS. DNA of the CDR3: TGTGCCAGCAGTGCCATGGACCGAGTCTCTGGGGCCAACGTCCTGACTTTC. Protein product: CASSAMDRVSGANVLTF.

The CDR3 bases are TGCAGTGCTCCGGGACAGTCATATTATGGCTACACCTTC. Residues: CSAPGQSYYGYTF. The rearrangement uses TRBV20-1 and TRBJ1-2; TRBD1 matches 7 bases. V lost 5 bases and J lost 5; bases outside the gene matches: 8. This CDR3 spans 13 amino acids. Per germline, CDR1 DFQATT and CDR2 SNEGSKA (reference sequence).

V is TRBV10-3 and J is TRBJ2-7, with 9 bases aligning to TRBD2. After removal of 8 bases from V and 6 bases from J, the junction contained 14 bases not matched to a gene. Germline CDR1 ENHRY, CDR2 SYGVKD. CDR3 length equals 15 residues. In nucleotides, the CDR3 is TGTGCCATCTGTGGTAGCGGGAGCCCCTCGGGCGAGCAGTACTTC. It specifies CAICGSGSPSGEQYF.

The chain joins TRBV9 to TRBJ1-4, with TRBD1 as a possible D gene (6 bases). The CDR3 loop spans 15 amino acids. Germline values: CDR1 SGDLS, CDR2 YYNGEE. Trimming removed 0 bases at V and 5 bases at J, with 11 bases between. This CDR3 is CASSVAAGENEKLFF. The CDR3 DNA sequence: TGTGCCAGCAGCGTAGCTGCAGGGGAGAATGAAAAACTGTTTTTT.

This clonotype was found a few times. This chain joins TRBV28 and TRBJ2-5, with 9 positions matching TRBD1. The J call is in doubt because the DNA end fits TRBJ2-7 better. The CDR3 consists of 12 residues. Germline V CDR1 and CDR2: MDHEN, SYDVKM. The CDR3 spells CASRTGGNEQYF. CDR3 bases: TGTGCCAGCAGGACAGGGGGTAACGAGCAGTACTTC.

This clonotype was observed a few times. This chain uses TRBV27 with TRBJ2-5; D possibly corresponds to TRBD2 (5 bases). This CDR3 is 13 amino acids long. Trimming removed 4 bases from V and 9 bases from J, with 15 bases in between. CDR1 and CDR2 (germline): MNHEY, SMNVEV (reference sequence). The CDR3 coding sequence is TGTGCCAGCAGTTCGGACTCGGACGGGGCCCAGTACTTC. Translating gives CASSSDSDGAQYF.

A few counts support this clonotype. The chain joins TRBV18 to TRBJ2-1, with 11 bases identical to TRBD2. Germline values: CDR1 KGHSH, CDR2 LQKENI. With 3 bases clipped from V and 6 bases from J, the junction kept 7 bases outside the gene matches. The CDR3 length is 16 residues. Here the CDR3 DNA reads TGTGCCAGCTCACCGCAACCCGGGACTAGCGGCAATGAGCAGTTCTTC. Its protein is CASSPQPGTSGNEQFF.

V gene TRBV7-9 combines with J gene TRBJ2-7, with D tentatively TRBD1 (6 bases). This CDR3 has 13 residues. Deletions cut 8 bases from V and 7 bases from J, with 18 bases between. CDR1 and CDR2 from the germline V gene are SEHNR and FQNEAQ (reference sequence). CDR3 DNA: TGTGCCAGCTCGAGGCAGGGGTCCAGTGAGCAGTACTTC. Translating gives CASSRQGSSEQYF.

The chain couples TRBV20-1 to TRBJ1-1; tentatively, D is TRBD1 (6 bases). V lost 4 bases and J 1 base, leaving 13 bases between the germline ends. This CDR3 region has 14 residues. CDR1 is DFQATT and CDR2 is SNEGSKA in the germline V gene (reference sequence). CDR3 nucleotides: TGCAGTGCTAAGAGGGGGTCCCCGAACACTGAAGCTTTCTTT. Translating gives CSAKRGSPNTEAFF.

The J gene is TRBJ1-5, the V gene TRBV21-1; the DNA was not used to check the table's D call, TRBD1. TRBV21-1 is deemed a pseudogene. The CDR3 sequence is 16 residues long. The CDR3, as DNA: TGTGCCAGCAGCAAAGGCCCCGGGACACACTATCAGCCCCAGCATTTT. Encoded protein: CASSKGPGTHYQPQHF.